This TCR beta chain was obtained from a study of identifying expanded T cells in peripheral blood. Repertoires were generated with immunoSEQ multiplex PCR, while TCRdb's copy carries only in-frame clones and drops some. The profile shows some 80,000 clones, roughly 90% of them singletons. The CDR3 extends over 15 amino acids. Trimming shortened V by 5 bases and J by 0 bases, and 11 bases separated the two germline ends. In germline, CDR1 is MGHDK, CDR2 SYGVNS. Worth noting for this clone: The antigen remains undetermined.

During the collection period, no donor immune events like infections were recorded. Overall study findings and caveats: Clone count variance between approximately two-week samples rose with total template count. Approximately 1.2 clones differed between technical replicates, versus 16.4 and 19 over time.

The TCR originated in a person aged 18-70 years in good health. The chain links TRBV25-1 to TRBJ2-1; D possibly matches TRBD1 or TRBD2 (5 bases each). The material sequenced was blood. CDR3 sequence (DNA): TGTGCCAGCAGTTCCGGGGCGGGCTCCTACAATGAGCAGTTCTTC. It specifies CASSSGAGSYNEQFF.